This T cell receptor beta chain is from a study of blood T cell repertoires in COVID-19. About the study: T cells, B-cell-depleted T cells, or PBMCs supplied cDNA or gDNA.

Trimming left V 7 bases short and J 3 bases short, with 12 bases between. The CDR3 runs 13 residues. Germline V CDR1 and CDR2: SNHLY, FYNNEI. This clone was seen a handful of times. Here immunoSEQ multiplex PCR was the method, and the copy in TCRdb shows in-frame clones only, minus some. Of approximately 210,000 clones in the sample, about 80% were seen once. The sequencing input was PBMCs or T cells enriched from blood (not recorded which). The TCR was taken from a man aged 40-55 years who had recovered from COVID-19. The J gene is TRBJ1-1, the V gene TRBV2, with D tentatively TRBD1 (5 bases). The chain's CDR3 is CASTGVGHTEAFF. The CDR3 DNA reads TGTGCCAGCACGGGGGTGGGGCACACTGAAGCTTTCTTT.